This is a list of T cell receptor beta chains from one sample in a study of T cell repertoires in ileal Crohn's disease. TCRdb keeps only in-frame clones here, not all; method: immunoSEQ multiplex PCR. The data contain 13,000 to 15,000 clones, nearly 85% of them seen just once; the ten biggest clones take up around 5.8%. Source material: ileal tissue. Every receptor here comes from an adult with Crohn's disease. The CDR3 runs from the conserved cysteine through the conserved F or W. The D gene is left open where the match is weak. Clone size is shown for a subset of rows, as once, few, many or a class of expanded clone.

TRBV18	NA	TRBJ1-2	TRBD1	TGTGCCAGCTCACCAATCCCAGGGGGCGGCTATGGCTACACCTTC	CASSPIPGGGYGYTF
TRBV9	NA	TRBJ2-5	NA	TGTGCCAGCAGCGCCCGGCTAGATTACCAAGAGACCCAGTACTTC	CASSARLDYQETQYF
TRBV5-1	NA	TRBJ2-5	NA	TGCGCCAGCAGTCTGCCACAGGGACCTCAAGAGACCCAGTACTTC	CASSLPQGPQETQYF
TRBV7-3	NA	TRBJ2-1	TRBD1	TGTGCCAGCAGCTTAAACCAGGGGGCCTACAATGAGCAGTTCTTC	CASSLNQGAYNEQFF
TRBV14	NA	TRBJ2-1	TRBD1	TGTGCCAGCAGCCAAATAGGGACAGGGTTACATGAGCAGTTCTTC	CASSQIGTGLHEQFF
TRBV5-1	NA	TRBJ1-2	TRBD1	TGCGCCAGCAGCTTGGAAGCAGGGGGCGCGGAAAAAGATGGCTACACCTTC	CASSLEAGGAEKDGYTF
TRBV9	NA	TRBJ2-2	NA	TGTGCCAGCAGCGTAGTCCAAGAGGCCGGGGAGCTGTTTTTT	CASSVVQEAGELFF
TRBV6-1	NA	TRBJ1-1	NA	TGTGCCAGCAGTATACAGGGCGGGAACACTGAAGCTTTCTTT	CASSIQGGNTEAFF
TRBV5-1	NA	TRBJ1-3	NA	TGCGCCAGCAGCTTGGACGGGTCAGGAAACACCATATATTTT	CASSLDGSGNTIYF
TRBV7-3	NA	TRBJ2-3	TRBD1	TGTGCCAGCAGCTTAGGAGTGACAGGGGCCTACACAGATACGCAGTATTTT	CASSLGVTGAYTDTQYF
TRBV25-1	NA	TRBJ1-3	NA	TGTGCCAGCAGTGAAGGTCAGGCTTCTGGAAACACCATATATTTT	CASSEGQASGNTIYF
TRBV27	NA	TRBJ1-2	NA	TGTGCCAGCAGTTTATGGGGCAACTATGGCTACACCTTC	CASSLWGNYGYTF
TRBV11-2	NA	TRBJ2-5	NA	TGTGCCAGCATTATGGGGGGAGTAGGGGAGACCCAGTACTTC	CASIMGGVGETQYF
TRBV10-2	NA	TRBJ1-1	NA	TGCGCCAGCAGTTCCACAGGGAACGCTGAAGCTTTCTTT	CASSSTGNAEAFF
TRBV7-8	NA	TRBJ2-7	TRBD2	TGTGCCAGCAGCTGGGGGACTAGTTCCCACGAGCAGTACTTC	CASSWGTSSHEQYF
TRBV5-1	NA	TRBJ2-1	TRBD2	TGCGCCAGCAGCTTGGCCGGGACTACCGGGTACAATGAGCAGTTCTTC	CASSLAGTTGYNEQFF
TRBV10-1	NA	TRBJ2-7	TRBD2	TGCGCCAGCAGTGAAGGATTAGCGGGTCCCTACGAGCAGTACTTC	CASSEGLAGPYEQYF
TRBV2	NA	TRBJ1-1	NA	TGTGCCAGCAGATTCGGACAGCTGAACACTGAAGCTTTCTTT	CASRFGQLNTEAFF
TRBV6-1	few	TRBJ2-5	TRBD1	TGTGCCAGCAGTGCTAACAGGGGGCAAGAGACCCAGTACTTC	CASSANRGQETQYF
TRBV19	NA	TRBJ1-5	NA	TGTGCCTCTAAGGGCGGGGGGCATCAGCCCCAGCATTTT	CASKGGGHQPQHF